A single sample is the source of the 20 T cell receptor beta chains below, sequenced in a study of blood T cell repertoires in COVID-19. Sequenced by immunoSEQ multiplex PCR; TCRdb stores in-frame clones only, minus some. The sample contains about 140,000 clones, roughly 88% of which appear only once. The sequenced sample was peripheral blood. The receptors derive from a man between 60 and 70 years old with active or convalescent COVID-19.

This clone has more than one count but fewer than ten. CDR3 loop: CASSLDRANPQYV. The CDR3 region has the DNA TGTGCCAGCAGTTTGGACAGGGCAAATCCGCAGTACGTC. This chain links TRBV6-2 or TRBV6-3 with TRBJ2-7; 8 nucleotides agree with TRBD1. Germline V CDR1 and CDR2: MNHEY, SVGEGT. The V and J ends lost 4 bases and 9 bases, in that order; junction bases with no gene match: 8. There are 13 residues in the CDR3.

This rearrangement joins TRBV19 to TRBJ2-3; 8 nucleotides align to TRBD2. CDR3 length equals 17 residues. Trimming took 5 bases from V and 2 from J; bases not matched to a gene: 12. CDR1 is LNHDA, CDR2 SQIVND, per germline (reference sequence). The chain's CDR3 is CASSHRTSPKYTDTQYF. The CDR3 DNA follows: TGTGCCAGTAGTCACCGGACTAGCCCTAAGTACACAGATACGCAGTATTTT.

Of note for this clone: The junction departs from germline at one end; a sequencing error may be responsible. In DNA form, the CDR3 reads TGTGCCAGCAGCGAAGGGACAGGGGGCGGAAGCACTGAAGCTTTCTTT. Translating it yields CASSEGTGGGSTEAFF. The V gene is TRBV6-1, the J gene TRBJ1-1; the match to TRBD1 covers 12 bases. Germline V gene sequence: CDR1 MNHNS, CDR2 SASEGT. The CDR3 has 16 residues.

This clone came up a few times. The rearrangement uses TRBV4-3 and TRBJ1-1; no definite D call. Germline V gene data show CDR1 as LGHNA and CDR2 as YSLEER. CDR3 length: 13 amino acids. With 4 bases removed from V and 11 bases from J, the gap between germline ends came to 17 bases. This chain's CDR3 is CASSLGAGVGAFF. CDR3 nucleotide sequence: TGCGCCAGCAGCCTCGGAGCGGGCGTTGGGGCTTTCTTT.

The DNA of the CDR3 is TGTGCCAGTAGTATTAAGGGGTTCGGAAACACCATATATTTT. It is translated as CASSIKGFGNTIYF. The chain carries TRBV19 and TRBJ1-3, with D perhaps TRBD1 (5 bases). CDR1 is LNHDA and CDR2 is SQIVND in the germline V gene (reference sequence). V was pared by 3 bases and J by 4 bases, with 10 bases between. The CDR3 has 14 amino acids.

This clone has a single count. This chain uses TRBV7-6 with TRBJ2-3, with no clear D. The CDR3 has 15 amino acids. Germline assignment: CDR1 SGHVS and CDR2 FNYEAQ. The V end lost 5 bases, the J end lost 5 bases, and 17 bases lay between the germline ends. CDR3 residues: CASSPRGVVRDTQYF. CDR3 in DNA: TGTGCCAGCAGCCCGCGAGGTGTGGTAAGAGATACGCAGTATTTT.

CDR3 coding DNA: TGTGCCACCAGCGGACGGGGTCAGCCCCAGCATTTT. Its protein product is CATSGRGQPQHF. This chain joins TRBV15 and TRBJ1-5; D call uncertain. The CDR3 totals 12 residues. The germline V gene has CDR1 LNHNV and CDR2 YYDKDF (reference sequence). The V gene lost 5 bases and the J gene lost 6 bases, with 8 bases spanning the gap.

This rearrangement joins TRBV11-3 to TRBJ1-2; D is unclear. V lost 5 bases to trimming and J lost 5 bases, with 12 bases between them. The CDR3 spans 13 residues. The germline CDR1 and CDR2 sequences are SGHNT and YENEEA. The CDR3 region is CASSPSGRYGYTF. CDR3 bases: TGTGCCAGCAGCCCGAGCGGGAGATATGGCTACACCTTC.

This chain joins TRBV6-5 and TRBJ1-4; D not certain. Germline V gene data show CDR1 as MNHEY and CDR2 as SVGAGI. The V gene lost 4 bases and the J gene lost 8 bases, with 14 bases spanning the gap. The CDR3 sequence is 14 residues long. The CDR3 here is CASSFGIGGEKLFF. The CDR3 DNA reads TGTGCCAGCAGTTTCGGAATCGGCGGGGAAAAACTGTTTTTT.

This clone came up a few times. Written as DNA, the CDR3 is TGCGCCAGCAGCCAGAGCACAGATACGCAGTATTTT. Translated: CASSQSTDTQYF. This chain connects TRBV5-1 to TRBJ2-3; D is unclear. The CDR3 length is 12 residues. V shed 4 bases and J shed 0 bases, with 3 bases lying between them. Germline loops: CDR1 SGHRS, CDR2 YFSETQ. The full variable domain, its missing parts supplied by reference TRBV5-1 and TRBJ2-3, is KAGVTQTPRYLIKTRGQQVTLSCSPISGHRSVSWYQQTPGQGLQFLFEYFSETQRNKGNFPGRFSGRQFSNSRSEMNVSTLELGDSALYLCASSQSTDTQYFGPGTRLTVL.

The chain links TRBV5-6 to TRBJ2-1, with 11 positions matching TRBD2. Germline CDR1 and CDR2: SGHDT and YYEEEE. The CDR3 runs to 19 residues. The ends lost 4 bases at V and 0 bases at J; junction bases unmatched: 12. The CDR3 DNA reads TGTGCCAGCAGCACCGAAACCGGGACTAGCGGAAGCTCCTACAATGAGCAGTTCTTC. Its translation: CASSTETGTSGSSYNEQFF.

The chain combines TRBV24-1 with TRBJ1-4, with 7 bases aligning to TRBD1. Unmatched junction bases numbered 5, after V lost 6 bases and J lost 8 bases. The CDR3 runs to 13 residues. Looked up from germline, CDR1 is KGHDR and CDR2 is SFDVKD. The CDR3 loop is CATSSNRGEKLFF. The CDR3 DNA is TGTGCCACCAGTTCAAACAGGGGCGAAAAACTGTTTTTT.

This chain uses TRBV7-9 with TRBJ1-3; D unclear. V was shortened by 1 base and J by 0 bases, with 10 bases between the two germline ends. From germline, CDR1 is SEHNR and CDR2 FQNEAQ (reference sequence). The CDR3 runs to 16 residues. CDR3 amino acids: CASSLGLASSGNTIYF. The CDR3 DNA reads TGTGCCAGCAGCTTAGGTCTCGCTAGCTCTGGAAACACCATATATTTT.

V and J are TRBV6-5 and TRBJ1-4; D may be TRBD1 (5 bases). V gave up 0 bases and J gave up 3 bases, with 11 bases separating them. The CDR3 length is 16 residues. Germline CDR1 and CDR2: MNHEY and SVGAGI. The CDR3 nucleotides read TGTGCCAGCAGTTACTCGAGAGTGGGGCCTAATGAAAAACTGTTTTTT. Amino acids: CASSYSRVGPNEKLFF.

The CDR3 loop reads CASSRGGGRALVGYTF. For the CDR3, the DNA is TGTGCCAGCAGCCGTGGCGGGGGCAGGGCTCTTGTCGGCTACACCTTC. The chain uses TRBV7-2 and TRBJ1-2, with a tentative D call TRBD1 (6 bases). CDR1 is SGHTA, CDR2 FQGNSA, per germline. The CDR3 has 16 amino acids. The V end was cut by 5 bases, the J end by 8 bases, with 24 bases between.

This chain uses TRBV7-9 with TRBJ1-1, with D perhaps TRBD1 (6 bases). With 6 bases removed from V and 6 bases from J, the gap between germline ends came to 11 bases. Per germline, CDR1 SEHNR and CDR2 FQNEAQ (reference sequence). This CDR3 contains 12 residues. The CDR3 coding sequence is TGTGCCAGCAGGCCGGGGACATCTGAAGCTTTCTTT. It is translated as CASRPGTSEAFF. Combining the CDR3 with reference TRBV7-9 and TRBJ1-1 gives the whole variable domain DTGVSQNPRHKITKRGQNVTFRCDPISEHNRLYWYRQTLGQGPEFLTYFQNEAQLEKSRLLSDRFSAERPKGSFSTLEIQRTEQGDSAMYLCASRPGTSEAFFGQGTRLTVV.

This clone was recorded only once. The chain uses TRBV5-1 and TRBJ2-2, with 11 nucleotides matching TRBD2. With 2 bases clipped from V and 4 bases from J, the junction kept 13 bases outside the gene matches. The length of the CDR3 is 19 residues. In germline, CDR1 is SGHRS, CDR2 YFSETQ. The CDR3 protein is CASSFSVLAGVRSTGELFF. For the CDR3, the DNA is TGCGCCAGCAGCTTTTCGGTACTAGCGGGAGTACGAAGCACCGGGGAGCTGTTTTTT.

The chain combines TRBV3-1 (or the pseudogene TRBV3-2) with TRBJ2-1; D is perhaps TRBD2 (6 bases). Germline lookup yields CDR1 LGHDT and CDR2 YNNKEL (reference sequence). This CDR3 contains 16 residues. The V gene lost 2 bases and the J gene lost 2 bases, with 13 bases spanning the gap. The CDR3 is CASSQLTLATYNEQFF. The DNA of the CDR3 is TGTGCCAGCAGCCAACTTACCCTAGCGACCTACAATGAGCAGTTCTTC.

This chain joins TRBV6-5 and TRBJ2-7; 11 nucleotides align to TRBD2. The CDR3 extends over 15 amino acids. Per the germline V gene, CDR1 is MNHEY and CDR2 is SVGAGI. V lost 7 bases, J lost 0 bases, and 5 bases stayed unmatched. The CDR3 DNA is TGTGCCAGCATCCCCCTAGCGGGAGGCTCCTACGAGCAGTACTTC. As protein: CASIPLAGGSYEQYF.

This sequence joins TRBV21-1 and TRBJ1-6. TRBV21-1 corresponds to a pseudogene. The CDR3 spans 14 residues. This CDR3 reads CASSDREPDSPLHF. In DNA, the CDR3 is TGTGCCAGCAGCGACCGGGAACCTGATTCACCCCTCCACTTT.